The 8 T cell receptor beta chains below were found in one sample sequenced in a study of STAT5B mutations in CD4+ large granular lymphocyte leukemia. Sequencing used immunoSEQ multiplex PCR; TCRdb keeps in-frame clones, though not all of them. The table has fewer than 35,000 clones, about 74% seen once. Sequenced sample: CD4+ T cells from blood buffy coats. These receptors were obtained from a human donor in good health.

This clone was observed a handful of times. This chain uses TRBV6-6 with TRBJ1-2, with TRBD1 matching over 10 bases. The CDR3 is made up of 16 amino acids. V dropped 0 bases and J dropped 2; count of bases not matched to a gene: 3. Per the germline V gene, CDR1 is MNHNY and CDR2 is SVGAGI (reference sequence). CDR3 amino acids: CASSYSRQGANYGYTF. DNA of the CDR3: TGTGCCAGCAGTTACTCGAGACAGGGGGCCAACTATGGCTACACCTTC.

This rearrangement joins TRBV7-9 to TRBJ2-6; 10 nucleotides match TRBD2. CDR1 and CDR2 (germline): SEHNR, FQNEAQ (reference sequence). The V gene end was trimmed by 5 bases and the J gene end by 0 bases; junction bases not matched to a gene: 7. The CDR3 has 18 residues. CDR3 bases: TGTGCCAGCAGCCCAGGACTAGCGGTTTTCTCTGGGGCCAACGTCCTGACTTTC. Amino acid sequence: CASSPGLAVFSGANVLTF.

Only a few counts were recorded for this clone. The genes are TRBV2 and TRBJ1-1; no firm D call. CDR3 size: 13 residues. V lost 6 bases, J lost 0 bases, and 8 bases lay in between. Germline V gene data show CDR1 as SNHLY and CDR2 as FYNNEI. The chain's CDR3 is CASSQAVNTEAFF. Here the CDR3 DNA reads TGTGCCAGCAGCCAAGCGGTGAACACTGAAGCTTTCTTT.

The genes are TRBV5-4 and TRBJ2-1; D possibly corresponds to TRBD1 (6 bases). CDR3 length: 15 residues. Germline CDR1 reads SGHNT; CDR2 reads YYREEE (reference sequence). Trimming took 6 bases from V and 8 from J, leaving 21 bases between them. The CDR3 DNA follows: TGTGCCAGCACCACATCGAGGGGGTGGGGGCATGAGCAGTTCTTC. This encodes CASTTSRGWGHEQFF.

The chain uses TRBV2 and TRBJ1-2, with D tentatively TRBD1 (6 bases). This CDR3 is 12 amino acids long. Trimming stripped 7 bases from V and 5 bases from J, with 11 bases between. In germline, CDR1 is SNHLY, CDR2 FYNNEI. The CDR3: CASMGAGYGYTF. The CDR3 nucleotides read TGTGCCAGCATGGGGGCAGGGTATGGCTACACCTTC.

The V gene is TRBV28, the J gene TRBJ2-5; the match to TRBD1 covers 7 bases. The length of the CDR3 is 14 residues. V lost 5 bases to trimming and J lost 8 bases; unmatched junction nucleotides: 11. Germline lookup yields CDR1 MDHEN and CDR2 SYDVKM. The CDR3 nucleotides read TGTGCCAGCAGTCCTCGACAGGGACCTTTTACCCAGTACTTC. Protein product: CASSPRQGPFTQYF.

V is TRBV2 and J is TRBJ2-7, with a weak D call TRBD2 (6 bases). V lost 3 bases and J lost 11, with 11 bases in between. From germline, CDR1 is SNHLY and CDR2 FYNNEI. CDR3 length: 11 amino acids. The CDR3 nucleotides read TGTGCCAGCAGTGAGGCGCAGCGGGAGTACTTC. Translated: CASSEAQREYF.

The rearrangement links TRBV6-6 to TRBJ1-2, with 10 bases lining up with TRBD1. The V and J ends lost 8 bases and 4 bases, in that order; junction bases with no gene match: 4. This CDR3 is built from 13 residues. Germline CDR1 is MNHNY and CDR2 is SVGAGI (reference sequence). The CDR3 sequence is CASAGTGVYGYTF. In DNA form, the CDR3 reads TGTGCCAGCGCCGGGACAGGGGTCTATGGCTACACCTTC.